The 18 T cell receptor beta chains given below trace back to one sample, sequenced in a study of patients and donors after allogeneic stem cell transplantation. TCRdb reanalysed the RT-PCR reads using MiXCR and keeps one entry per CDR3 protein. Altogether about 74,000 distinct CDR3 sequences are present, approximately 25% being singletons, with the ten largest covering about 25%. Sequenced sample: blood, either unsorted or a sorted T cell fraction (not recorded which). These receptor sequences come from a human donor who was either an allogeneic HSCT recipient or a stem cell or donor lymphocyte infusion donor (not recorded which). It is not recorded whose cells these are; they may come from a transplant donor.

The CDR3 DNA reads TGTGCCATCTCCCAACAGGCCAACACTGAAGCTTTCTTT. Protein: CAISQQANTEAFF. This rearrangement joins TRBV10-3 to TRBJ1-1; perhaps TRBD1 as D (5 bases). Germline V gene sequence: CDR1 ENHRY, CDR2 SYGVKD. This CDR3 has 13 amino acids. With 8 bases removed from V and 2 bases from J, the gap between germline ends came to 12 bases.

This clonotype was detected many times. The V gene is TRBV9, the J gene TRBJ1-6; D not resolved. The CDR3 has 16 amino acids. Germline CDR1 and CDR2: SGDLS and YYNGEE. The V end lost 4 bases, the J end lost 15 bases, and 26 bases lay between the germline ends. CDR3 protein: CASSSETYDDGEVLHF. CDR3 coding DNA: TGTGCCAGCAGCTCAGAAACCTATGATGACGGGGAGGTCCTCCACTTT.

This chain joins TRBV7-9 and TRBJ2-3; D remains unclear. V was trimmed by 4 bases and J by 0 bases, leaving 17 bases between them. The CDR3 has 17 amino acids. Germline loops: CDR1 SEHNR, CDR2 FQNEAQ (reference sequence). CDR3 in amino acids: CASSSPHRVLSTDTQYF. The CDR3 DNA sequence: TGTGCCAGCAGCTCGCCGCACCGGGTTCTAAGCACAGATACGCAGTATTTT.

This clonotype has a count of ten or more. This chain's CDR3 is CSGRAGTDTQYF. CDR3 bases: TGCAGCGGGCGAGCGGGTACAGATACGCAGTATTTT. The chain combines TRBV29-1 with TRBJ2-3; a weak D match, TRBD2 (6 bases). The CDR3 covers 12 residues. Germline loops: CDR1 SQVTM, CDR2 ANQGSEA. V lost 7 bases and J lost 3, with 11 bases in between.

The chain uses TRBV6-5 and TRBJ2-7; D might be TRBD2 (5 bases). The CDR3 is 15 residues long. The germline V and J ends were trimmed by 7 bases and 6 bases, with 22 bases remaining between them. Looked up from germline, CDR1 is MNHEY and CDR2 is SVGAGI. CDR3 sequence: CASINRRAGGSEQYF. For the CDR3, the DNA is TGTGCCAGCATCAACAGACGGGCGGGCGGGTCCGAGCAGTACTTC.

The V call is TRBV28, the J call TRBJ2-1, with TRBD2 matching 10 bases. The CDR3 contains 14 residues. Per germline, CDR1 MDHEN and CDR2 SYDVKM. Written as DNA, the CDR3 is TGTAGGACTAGCGGTCCAAGCTCCTACAATGAGCAGTTCTTC. Its protein product is CRTSGPSSYNEQFF. Drawing the rest from reference TRBV28 and TRBJ2-1, the complete variable domain is DVKVTQSSRYLVKRTGEKVFLECVQDMDHENMFWYRQDPGLGLRLIYFSYDVKMKEKGDIPEGYSVSREKKERFSLILESASTNQTSMYLCRTSGPSSYNEQFFGPGTRLTVL.

This clonotype was observed a few times. The rearrangement uses TRBV20-1 and TRBJ1-5; TRBD1 agrees at 8 bases. J was trimmed by 4 bases and V by 2 bases; bases with no gene match: 7. This CDR3 is built from 15 residues. The germline V gene has CDR1 DFQATT and CDR2 SNEGSKA (reference sequence). The DNA for the CDR3 is TGCAGTGCTAGAACCGGGACAGGAGGAAATCAGCCCCAGCATTTT. Amino acids: CSARTGTGGNQPQHF.

This clonotype was counted only a few times. This sequence joins TRBV20-1 and TRBJ2-7, with D possibly TRBD2 on 7 matching bases. The CDR3 spans 13 residues. Trimming removed 4 bases at V and 7 bases at J, with 17 bases between. Germline V gives CDR1 DFQATT, CDR2 SNEGSKA (reference sequence). CDR3 in amino acids: CSAKGLGGAEQYF. CDR3 bases: TGCAGTGCTAAAGGTCTTGGGGGGGCTGAGCAGTACTTC.

The chain has TRBV12-3 or TRBV12-4 and TRBJ2-5; 8 positions agree with TRBD1. The CDR3 has 13 residues. Trimming removed 6 bases from V and 3 bases from J; junction bases left unmatched: 3. CDR3 nucleotide sequence: TGTGCCAGCAGCCGGGACAGGAAAGAGACCCAGTACTTC. The encoded protein is CASSRDRKETQYF.

This clonotype appeared a few times. The chain employs TRBV12-3 or TRBV12-4 and TRBJ1-3, with TRBD1 matching 7 bases. V lost 5 bases and J lost 5; bases outside the gene matches: 9. The CDR3 is 15 residues long. CDR3: CASSPIGGGRNTIYF. The CDR3 DNA follows: TGTGCCAGCAGTCCGATCGGAGGGGGCCGAAACACCATATATTTT.

This clonotype was detected only a few times. The chain carries TRBV27 and TRBJ1-4; D is ambiguous. V was trimmed by 4 bases and J by 11 bases, leaving 26 bases between them. The CDR3 length is 17 residues. Germline lookup yields CDR1 MNHEY and CDR2 SMNVEV (reference sequence). CDR3 in amino acids: CASSSSPWPPFYGKLFF. The CDR3 DNA reads TGTGCCAGCAGTTCATCCCCTTGGCCACCCTTCTACGGGAAACTGTTTTTT.

This clonotype was picked up a small number of times. The chain employs TRBV10-3 and TRBJ2-7, with 10 nucleotides matching TRBD2. The CDR3 runs 14 residues. In germline, CDR1 is ENHRY, CDR2 SYGVKD. The V gene end was trimmed by 5 bases and the J gene end by 3 bases; junction bases not matched to a gene: 4. As DNA, the CDR3 is TGTGCCATCAGTAGCGGGGGGGCCGTCTACGAGCAGTACTTC. Translation: CAISSGGAVYEQYF.

This clonotype has ten or more counts. CDR3 residues: CASRYKGGLNSPLHF. In DNA, the CDR3 is TGTGCCAGCAGATATAAAGGGGGACTTAATTCACCCCTCCACTTT. The chain has TRBV7-9 and TRBJ1-6; perhaps TRBD1 as D (6 bases). CDR1 is SEHNR, CDR2 FQNEAQ, per germline (reference sequence). V lost 6 bases to trimming and J lost 6 bases, with 15 bases between them. The CDR3 contains 15 residues.

The chain has TRBV2 and TRBJ2-5; TRBD2 might be the D (5 bases). The CDR3 sequence is 12 residues long. Trimming removed 7 bases from V and 4 bases from J, with 10 bases in between. Germline CDR1 is SNHLY and CDR2 is FYNNEI. The chain's CDR3 is CASIKRRETQYF. The CDR3 nucleotides read TGTGCCAGCATCAAGCGGAGAGAGACCCAGTACTTC.

This clonotype was seen more than once but under ten times. This chain links TRBV20-1 with TRBJ1-1; tentative D call: TRBD1 (5 bases). CDR1 is DFQATT, CDR2 SNEGSKA, per germline (reference sequence). V was trimmed by 0 bases and J by 1 base, leaving 9 bases between them. This CDR3 comprises 14 residues. CDR3 region: CSARDVRANTEAFF. CDR3 sequence (DNA): TGCAGTGCTAGAGATGTCAGGGCGAACACTGAAGCTTTCTTT.

In its sample, this clonotype was seen a few times. The chain employs TRBV28 and TRBJ2-3; 14 bases align to TRBD2. This CDR3 has 16 residues. The junction had 8 bases not matched to a gene; V was cut back by 6 bases and J by 6 bases. Germline assignment: CDR1 MDHEN and CDR2 SYDVKM. CDR3 region: CASRLRTSGGRDTQYF. The DNA of the CDR3 is TGTGCCAGCAGACTTCGGACTAGCGGGGGGCGGGATACGCAGTATTTT.

V gene TRBV7-9 combines with J gene TRBJ1-2; no definite D call. The ends were cut back, 6 bases at V and 0 bases at J, with 8 bases in the middle. The CDR3 is made up of 13 amino acids. The germline CDR1 and CDR2 sequences are SEHNR and FQNEAQ (reference sequence). For the CDR3, the DNA is TGTGCCAGCAGAATGAGTCCTAACTATGGCTACACCTTC. Residues: CASRMSPNYGYTF.

This clonotype was detected only a few times. The J gene is TRBJ1-1, the V gene TRBV6-5; D might be TRBD1 (6 bases). This CDR3 has 15 residues. V lost 4 bases and J lost 4, with 16 bases in between. Per the germline V gene, CDR1 is MNHEY and CDR2 is SVGAGI. In DNA form, the CDR3 reads TGTGCCAGCAGTTTGACGAGGGGGGGAGGCACTGAAGCTTTCTTT. Residues: CASSLTRGGGTEAFF.